A selection of T cell receptor beta chains follows, all from one sample in a study of blood T cell repertoires in COVID-19. The data were produced by immunoSEQ multiplex PCR, yet TCRdb's version contains in-frame clones alone and is incomplete. The sample consists of 220,000 or so clones, approximately 83% of them appearing once. Sample: peripheral blood. The receptors originated from an older woman with acute or convalescent COVID-19. The CDR3 runs from the conserved cysteine through the conserved F or W. D genes are given only for firm matches. Only part of the rows carry a size: once, few, many, or a class if the clone is expanded.

NA | TRBJ1-3 | TRBV25-1 | TRBD1 | CASSPPGQGTTIYF | TGTGCCAGCAGTCCACCGGGACAGGGTACAACCATATATTTT
NA | TRBJ2-1 | TRBV11-1 | TRBD2 | CASSLRGGYNEQFF | TGTGCCAGCAGCTTGCGGGGGGGGTACAATGAGCAGTTCTTC
NA | TRBJ1-3 | TRBV5-4 | NA | CASSSLQAGDTIYF | TGTGCCAGCAGTTCATTGCAAGCAGGGGACACCATATATTTT
NA | TRBJ1-5 | TRBV12-5 | TRBD1 | CASGLGQGPNGNQPQHF | TGTGCTAGTGGACTAGGACAGGGCCCCAATGGCAATCAGCCCCAGCATTTT
once | TRBJ2-2 | TRBV28 | NA | CASRARLAAGELFF | TGTGCCAGCAGGGCCAGGCTAGCCGCCGGGGAGCTGTTTTTT
NA | TRBJ1-3 | TRBV30 | TRBD1 | CAWRIQGFGNTIYF | TGTGCCTGGAGGATACAGGGGTTTGGAAACACCATATATTTT
NA | TRBJ1-2 | TRBV12-3/TRBV12-4 | NA | CASSTGLYGYTF | TGTGCCAGCAGTACGGGACTTTATGGCTACACCTTC
NA | TRBJ2-5 | TRBV7-8 | NA | CASSPQGGLWETQYF | TGTGCCAGCAGCCCGCAGGGAGGCCTGTGGGAGACCCAGTACTTC
NA | TRBJ2-2 | TRBV15 | NA | CATSRQGFGGELFF | TGTGCCACCAGCAGACAGGGTTTTGGCGGGGAGCTGTTTTTT
NA | TRBJ2-3 | TRBV10-1 | TRBD2 | CASSDGLGGTQYF | TGCGCCAGCAGTGATGGGTTGGGGGGGACGCAGTATTTT
NA | TRBJ1-2 | TRBV30 | TRBD1 | CARGFRGRDYGYTF | TGTGCCCGGGGCTTCAGGGGGCGCGACTATGGCTACACCTTC
NA | TRBJ1-2 | TRBV7-9 | NA | CASRAGNYGYTF | TGTGCCAGCAGGGCAGGGAACTATGGCTACACCTTC
NA | TRBJ2-3 | TRBV4-2 | NA | CASSRDTSTDTQYF | TGTGCCAGCAGCCGGGACACTAGCACAGATACGCAGTATTTT
once | TRBJ2-2 | TRBV7-2 | TRBD2 | CASSPEGGVRSGELFF | TGTGCCAGCAGCCCAGAGGGAGGGGTGAGGAGCGGGGAGCTGTTTTTT
NA | TRBJ1-2 | TRBV6-5 | NA | CASTSGEFYGYTF | TGTGCCAGCACCAGCGGGGAGTTCTATGGCTACACCTTC
NA | TRBJ2-1 | TRBV5-8 | NA | CASSLGGRYNEQFF | TGTGCCAGCAGCTTGGGGGGCAGGTACAATGAGCAGTTCTTC
NA | TRBJ2-1 | TRBV5-4 | NA | CASSFSDNEQFF | TGTGCCAGCAGCTTTTCCGACAATGAGCAGTTCTTC
NA | TRBJ1-1 | TRBV7-2 | TRBD1 | CASSVDRGLTEAFF | TGTGCCAGCAGCGTGGACAGGGGGCTCACTGAAGCTTTCTTT
NA | TRBJ1-5 | TRBV19 | NA | CASSTTGKNQPQHF | TGTGCCAGTAGTACCACAGGGAAAAATCAGCCCCAGCATTTT
NA | TRBJ1-3 | TRBV4-1 | NA | CASSQVAGTRGSGNTIYF | TGCGCCAGCAGCCAAGTCGCCGGGACCAGGGGCTCTGGAAACACCATATATTTT
few | TRBJ1-6 | TRBV5-4 | TRBD1 | CASSLTGTGSSPLHF | TGTGCCAGCAGCTTGACCGGGACAGGGTCTTCACCCCTCCACTTT
once | TRBJ2-1 | TRBV7-2 | TRBD2 | CASSLVPTSGGFYNEQFF | TGTGCCAGCAGCTTAGTCCCGACTAGCGGGGGATTCTACAATGAGCAGTTCTTC
NA | TRBJ1-3 | TRBV5-4 | NA | CASSIRGSGNTIYF | TGTGCCAGCAGCATTAGGGGATCTGGAAACACCATATATTTT
NA | TRBJ1-3 | TRBV27 | TRBD1 | CASRLQGALSFSGNTIYF | TGTGCCAGCAGGTTACAGGGGGCTTTAAGTTTCTCTGGAAACACCATATATTTT
NA | TRBJ1-3 | TRBV7-9 | NA | CASSLRGQVSSGNTIYF | TGTGCCAGCAGCTTACGTGGTCAGGTCAGCTCTGGAAACACCATATATTTT
NA | TRBJ2-5 | TRBV28 | TRBD1 | CATQPRGHSIETQYF | TGTGCCACCCAACCCAGGGGGCACTCCATAGAGACCCAGTACTTC
NA | TRBJ1-4 | TRBV12-5 | NA | CASGLVRGQKNEKLFF | TGTGCTAGTGGTTTGGTACGAGGGCAGAAAAATGAAAAACTGTTTTTT
NA | TRBJ1-1 | TRBV6-2/TRBV6-3 | NA | CASSWLSRNTEAFF | TGTGCCAGCAGCTGGCTCTCCCGAAACACTGAAGCTTTCTTT
NA | TRBJ2-4 | TRBV2 | NA | CASSESVAKNIQYF | TGTGCCAGCAGTGAATCCGTAGCCAAAAACATTCAGTACTTC
NA | TRBJ2-2 | TRBV7-8 | NA | CASSLGSRGVTGELFF | TGTGCCAGCAGCTTAGGTAGCAGGGGGGTCACCGGGGAGCTGTTTTTT
NA | TRBJ2-6 | TRBV5-1 | NA | CASRSGAGANVLTF | TGCGCCAGCAGGTCAGGGGCTGGGGCCAACGTCCTGACTTTC
NA | TRBJ1-6 | TRBV9 | TRBD1 | CASSGPGQGYSPLHF | TGTGCCAGCAGCGGCCCGGGACAGGGTTATTCACCCCTCCACTTT
NA | TRBJ1-2 | TRBV28 | TRBD1 | CASSFPGQLYGYTF | TGTGCCAGCAGTTTTCCGGGACAGCTCTATGGCTACACCTTC
NA | TRBJ2-2 | TRBV5-6 | TRBD1 | CASSLGTGGGTGELFF | TGTGCCAGCAGCTTGGGGACAGGGGGCGGCACCGGGGAGCTGTTTTTT
once | TRBJ2-1 | TRBV4-2 | NA | CASRMRGPRDEQFF | TGTGCCAGCAGAATGCGGGGGCCCCGAGATGAGCAGTTCTTC
NA | TRBJ1-1 | TRBV7-6 | TRBD1 | CASSLGGGQGGLVTEAFF | TGTGCCAGCAGCTTAGGAGGGGGACAGGGTGGTTTGGTCACTGAAGCTTTCTTT
NA | TRBJ1-1 | TRBV27 | TRBD1 | CASSLTRTGITEAFF | TGTGCCAGCAGTTTGACCCGGACAGGCATCACTGAAGCTTTCTTT
NA | TRBJ1-2 | TRBV13 | TRBD1 | CASSPRDRANYGYTF | TGTGCCAGCAGCCCCCGGGACAGGGCTAACTATGGCTACACCTTC
NA | TRBJ2-7 | TRBV7-9 | NA | CASSLASVPYEQYF | TGTGCCAGCAGCTTAGCCTCGGTCCCCTACGAGCAGTACTTC
NA | TRBJ2-3 | TRBV14 | NA | CASSPHRAGDTQYF | TGTGCCAGCAGCCCCCACAGGGCAGGAGATACGCAGTATTTT
NA | TRBJ2-1 | TRBV7-2 | NA | CASSLAGGPLYNEQFF | TGTGCCAGCAGCTTAGCGGGGGGGCCACTATACAATGAGCAGTTCTTC
NA | TRBJ2-7 | TRBV30 | NA | CASEGELTYEQYF | TGTGCTTCGGAGGGCGAGCTGACCTACGAGCAGTACTTC
NA | TRBJ2-1 | TRBV5-4 | TRBD1 | CASSSPRGQHSYNEQFF | TGTGCCAGCAGCTCCCCCAGGGGACAGCACTCCTACAATGAGCAGTTCTTC
NA | TRBJ2-1 | TRBV30 | TRBD2 | CAWSVRAGGEQFF | TGTGCCTGGAGTGTAAGAGCGGGGGGCGAGCAGTTCTTC
NA | TRBJ2-1 | TRBV7-2 | NA | CASSPLNGNEQFF | TGTGCCAGCAGCCCGCTAAACGGCAATGAGCAGTTCTTC
once | TRBJ2-3 | TRBV7-8 | NA | CASSLGGTPDTQYF | TGTGCCAGCAGCTTAGGGGGCACTCCAGATACGCAGTATTTT
NA | TRBJ1-1 | TRBV4-1 | TRBD1 | CASSQITGGTSFF | TGCGCCAGCAGCCAAATTACAGGGGGCACGTCTTTCTTT
NA | TRBJ1-6 | TRBV6-5 | NA | CASNRESGGSPLHF | TGTGCCAGCAACCGGGAGAGTGGCGGCTCACCCCTCCACTTT
few | TRBJ2-3 | TRBV4-1 | TRBD2 | CASSQVGTSGTRADTQYF | TGCGCCAGCAGCCAAGTCGGGACTAGCGGAACTCGGGCAGATACGCAGTATTTT
NA | TRBJ1-1 | TRBV9 | TRBD1 | CASSVSGTANTEAFF | TGTGCCAGCAGCGTCAGTGGGACAGCGAACACTGAAGCTTTCTTT
NA | TRBJ1-3 | TRBV10-3 | NA | CAISGPAVSAGNTIYF | TGTGCCATCAGTGGGCCGGCGGTTTCAGCTGGAAACACCATATATTTT
NA | TRBJ1-2 | TRBV27 | NA | CASSPGGADYGYTF | TGTGCCAGCAGTCCCGGAGGGGCAGACTATGGCTACACCTTC
NA | TRBJ1-2 | TRBV7-3 | NA | CASSLIRGRPNYGYTF | TGTGCCAGCAGCTTAATCCGGGGGAGGCCTAACTATGGCTACACCTTC
NA | TRBJ2-1 | TRBV5-1 | TRBD2 | CASSSASGGANEQFF | TGCGCCAGCAGCTCGGCTAGCGGGGGGGCCAATGAGCAGTTCTTC